This T cell receptor (beta chain) was observed in a study of blood T cell repertoires in COVID-19. Libraries were prepared by immunoSEQ multiplex PCR; TCRdb keeps only in-frame clonotypes and omits some of them. In the table there are 95,000 to 150,000 clones, 70% to 85% of which are singletons. CDR1 is MNHEY and CDR2 is SVGEGT in the germline V gene. The CDR3 runs 15 residues. The V segment lost 5 bases and the J segment 7 bases; nucleotides outside the gene matches: 13. The rearrangement joins TRBV6-2 or TRBV6-3 to TRBJ1-2; 7 bases agree with TRBD1. The sequencing sample was made of peripheral blood. The sequence was collected from a woman aged 70-85 years with acute or convalescent COVID-19. This chain's CDR3 is CASSPHPTGYGGYTF. The DNA for the CDR3 is TGTGCCAGCAGTCCGCACCCGACAGGGTACGGTGGCTACACCTTC.